One sample yielded the 8 T cell receptor beta chains listed below, sequenced in a study of blood T cell repertoires in COVID-19. Profiling relied on immunoSEQ multiplex PCR, and the TCRdb table lists in-frame clones only, not all of them. The sample holds 160,000 or so clones, about 86% seen once. The sequenced material came from peripheral blood. The origin of the receptors is a woman between 65 and 79 years old with acute or convalescent COVID-19.

The CDR3 DNA reads as TGTGCCAGCAGCTTAAGCCCGGGCTCTGGAAACACCATATATTTT. Translated: CASSLSPGSGNTIYF. V gene TRBV7-2 combines with J gene TRBJ1-3, with D unclear. The CDR3 extends over 15 amino acids. Germline CDR1 and CDR2: SGHTA and FQGNSA. Trimming removed 2 bases from V and 0 bases from J, with 8 bases in between.

The chain is built from TRBV10-3 and TRBJ2-7; 7 bases agree with TRBD2. CDR1 and CDR2 (germline): ENHRY, SYGVKD. V lost 5 bases, J lost 0 bases, and 10 bases stayed unmatched. This CDR3 contains 16 residues. CDR3: CAISLGGTLFSYEQYF. Written as DNA, the CDR3 is TGTGCCATCAGTTTGGGGGGGACCCTCTTCTCCTACGAGCAGTACTTC.

J is TRBJ1-5 and V is TRBV20-1; D remains unclear. This CDR3 is built from 11 residues. The germline V gene has CDR1 DFQATT and CDR2 SNEGSKA (reference sequence). The V and J ends lost 0 bases and 11 bases respectively, with 8 bases between them. CDR3: CSARDREAQHF. The DNA of the CDR3 is TGCAGTGCTAGAGATCGGGAGGCCCAGCATTTT.

A single count supports this clone. This sequence joins TRBV6-5 and TRBJ2-1, with a tentative D call TRBD2 (5 bases). V shed 0 bases and J shed 3 bases, with 12 bases lying between them. Germline CDR1 is MNHEY and CDR2 is SVGAGI. The length of the CDR3 is 16 residues. The CDR3: CASSYSEASSYNEQFF. The CDR3 DNA reads as TGTGCCAGCAGTTACTCGGAAGCTAGCAGCTACAATGAGCAGTTCTTC.

This clone is a singleton in its sample. The chain joins TRBV25-1 to TRBJ2-3; D unresolved. This CDR3 contains 13 residues. The V gene's germline CDR1 is MGHDK and CDR2 SYGVNS. V was shortened by 2 bases and J by 1 base, with 4 bases between the two germline ends. CDR3 protein: CASSEQGTDTQYF. In nucleotides, the CDR3 is TGTGCCAGCAGTGAACAGGGCACAGATACGCAGTATTTT.

The rearrangement uses TRBV7-6 and TRBJ1-6, with TRBD1 as a possible D gene (6 bases). Trimming shortened V by 3 bases and J by 9 bases, and 15 bases separated the two germline ends. This CDR3 region has 15 residues. Per germline, CDR1 SGHVS and CDR2 FNYEAQ. The CDR3 here is CASSFGQGTGSPLHF. The CDR3 nucleotides are TGTGCCAGCAGCTTCGGGCAGGGGACGGGTTCACCCCTCCACTTT.

V and J are TRBV18 and TRBJ2-7, with 7 bases identical to TRBD1. Unmatched junction bases numbered 8, after V lost 1 base and J lost 5 bases. CDR3 size: 15 residues. CDR1 and CDR2 from the germline V gene are KGHSH and LQKENI. The CDR3 loop reads CASSPLTGSLHEQYF. DNA of the CDR3: TGTGCCAGCTCACCACTGACAGGGAGTCTCCACGAGCAGTACTTC.

This clone came up a few times. The chain employs TRBV15 and TRBJ1-4, with 8 bases identical to TRBD1. Germline CDR1 and CDR2: LNHNV and YYDKDF (reference sequence). The CDR3 totals 14 residues. V was pared by 5 bases and J by 8 bases, with 7 bases of the junction left unmatched. CDR3 coding DNA: TGTGCCACCAGCCGCAGGGGGCTCGGGGAAAAACTGTTTTTT. Amino acid sequence: CATSRRGLGEKLFF.